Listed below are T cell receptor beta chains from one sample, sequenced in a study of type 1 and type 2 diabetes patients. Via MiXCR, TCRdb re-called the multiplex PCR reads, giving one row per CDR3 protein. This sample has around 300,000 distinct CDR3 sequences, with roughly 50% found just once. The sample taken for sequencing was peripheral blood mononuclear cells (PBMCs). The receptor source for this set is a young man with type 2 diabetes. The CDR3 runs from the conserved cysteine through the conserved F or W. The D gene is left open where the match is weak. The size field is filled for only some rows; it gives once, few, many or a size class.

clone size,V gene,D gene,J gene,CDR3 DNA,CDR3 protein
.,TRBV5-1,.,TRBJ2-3,TGCGCCAGCAGCTTGTGGATGGGCAGTACAGATACGCAGTATTTT,CASSLWMGSTDTQYF
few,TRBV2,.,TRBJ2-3,TGTGCCAGCAGTGAAGACGGGACCATCACAGATACGCAGTATTTT,CASSEDGTITDTQYF
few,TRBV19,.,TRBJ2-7,TGTGCCAGTAGGGCAGGGCTGAACGAGCAGTACTTC,CASRAGLNEQYF
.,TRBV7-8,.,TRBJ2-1,TGTGCCAGCAGCTTAGCGGGACGAACCGAGCAGTTCTTC,CASSLAGRTEQFF
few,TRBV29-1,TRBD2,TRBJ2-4,TGCAGCGTTGGTGGAGCGGGGGGGCCTTGGGACATTCAGTACTTC,CSVGGAGGPWDIQYF
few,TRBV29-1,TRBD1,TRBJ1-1,TGCAGCGTCACAGGGGATGACACTGAAGCTTTCTTT,CSVTGDDTEAFF
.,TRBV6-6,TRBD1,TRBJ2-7,TGTGCCAGCAGTTACTCCGCCTTGGACAGGCGCGAGCAGTACTTC,CASSYSALDRREQYF
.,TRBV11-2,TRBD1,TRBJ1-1,TGTGCCAGCAGCTTCCCTGACAGGGGGCCGAACACTGAAGCTTTCTTT,CASSFPDRGPNTEAFF
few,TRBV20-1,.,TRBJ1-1,TGCAGTGCCGCTGGGGGGAGGGTCACTGAAGCTTTCTTT,CSAAGGRVTEAFF
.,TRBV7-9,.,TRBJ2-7,TGTGCCAGCAGCTTATTGGAAACCTACGAGCAGTACTTC,CASSLLETYEQYF
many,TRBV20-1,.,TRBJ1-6,TGCAGTGCTAGAGGTGTGGGCGATTCACCCCTCCACTTT,CSARGVGDSPLHF
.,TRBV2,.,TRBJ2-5,TGTGCCAGCAAGTACGACGGGACCCAAGAGACCCAGTACTTC,CASKYDGTQETQYF
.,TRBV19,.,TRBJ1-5,TGTGCCAGTAGTATAGCGCGGCGGGGGAGCAATCAGCCCCAGCATTTT,CASSIARRGSNQPQHF
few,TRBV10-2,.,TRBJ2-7,TGCGCCAGCAGTCCGGACACTCCTAACGAGCAGTACTTC,CASSPDTPNEQYF
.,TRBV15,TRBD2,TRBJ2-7,TGTGCCACCAGCAGTGGACTAGCGGGAGGGCCCGAGCAGTACTTC,CATSSGLAGGPEQYF
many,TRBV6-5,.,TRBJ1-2,TGTGCCAGCAGCCGCGCGCACTACGTCTATGGCTACACCTTC,CASSRAHYVYGYTF
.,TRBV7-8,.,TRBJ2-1,TGTGCCAGCGGACCAGGGGCCGAAGGTTTCAATGAGCAGTTCTTC,CASGPGAEGFNEQFF
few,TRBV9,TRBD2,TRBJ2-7,TGTGCCAGCAGCGAGAAGGGACTAGCGAGTTCCTACGAGCAGTACTTC,CASSEKGLASSYEQYF
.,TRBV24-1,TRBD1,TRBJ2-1,TGTGCCACCAGCCAGGGGACAGGGCGCGTCGATGAGCAGTTCTTC,CATSQGTGRVDEQFF
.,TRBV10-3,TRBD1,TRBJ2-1,TGTGCCATCAAAGAAAGCGGACAGGGGAATGAGCAGTTCTTC,CAIKESGQGNEQFF
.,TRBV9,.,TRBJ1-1,TGTGCCAGCAGCGTAGCGGGGTCTGGCCCTGAAGCTTTCTTT,CASSVAGSGPEAFF
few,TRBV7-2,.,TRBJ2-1,TGTGCCAGCAGCCCTGGACTAACCGGGCAGTTCTTC,CASSPGLTGQFF
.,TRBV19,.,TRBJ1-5,TGTGCCAGTAGTATATCGGTCCTAGGTCAGCCCCAGCATTTT,CASSISVLGQPQHF
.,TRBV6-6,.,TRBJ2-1,TGTGCCTGGAGTCTTACTAGTAGATCCTACAATGAGCAGTTCTTC,CAWSLTSRSYNEQFF
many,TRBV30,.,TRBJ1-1,TGTGCCTGGTTAGAGGTGGAAGAAGCTTTCTTT,CAWLEVEEAFF
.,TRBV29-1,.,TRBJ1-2,TGCAGCGTTGGGGGGCAGTATGGCTACACCTTC,CSVGGQYGYTF
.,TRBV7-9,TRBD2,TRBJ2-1,TGTGCCAGCAGCTTACTGATAGCGGGCTACAATGAGCAGTTCTTC,CASSLLIAGYNEQFF
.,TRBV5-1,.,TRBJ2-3,TGCGCCAGCAGCCCGCTAGCGACTTACACAGATACGCAGTATTTT,CASSPLATYTDTQYF
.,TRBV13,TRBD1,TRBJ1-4,TGTGCCAGCAGTCTCGGGGACAGCCCTGAAAAACTGTTTTTT,CASSLGDSPEKLFF
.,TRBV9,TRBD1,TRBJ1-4,TGTGCCAGCAGCGAGAGACAGGGAAAACTGTTTTTT,CASSERQGKLFF
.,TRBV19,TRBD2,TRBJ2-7,TGTGCCAGTAGTATAGAGACTAGCGGCTCCTACGAGCAGTACTTC,CASSIETSGSYEQYF
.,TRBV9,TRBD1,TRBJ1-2,TGTGCCAGCAGCGTATCCCCAGGGGGTCGGGGGCGGGCCAACTATGGCTACACCTTC,CASSVSPGGRGRANYGYTF
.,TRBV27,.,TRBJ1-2,TGTGCCAGCAGGGCGAGTAGTAACTATGGCTACACCTTC,CASRASSNYGYTF
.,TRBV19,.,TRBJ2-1,TGTGCCAGTAGGGGGATAGGAAGGAATGAGCAGTTCTTC,CASRGIGRNEQFF
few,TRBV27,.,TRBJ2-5,TGTGCCAGCAAGCCCCGATTCGCGTACCAAGAGACCCAGTACTTC,CASKPRFAYQETQYF
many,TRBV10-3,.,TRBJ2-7,TGTGCCATCAGTGAGTCGGTGAGCTACGAGCAGTACTTC,CAISESVSYEQYF
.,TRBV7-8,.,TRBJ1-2,TGTGCCAGTAGTATCGACGGGGAGGGCTATGGCTACACCTTC,CASSIDGEGYGYTF
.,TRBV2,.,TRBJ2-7,TGTGCCAGCAGACTTCCCAGGCTGTACGAGCAGTACTTC,CASRLPRLYEQYF
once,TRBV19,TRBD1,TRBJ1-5,TGTGCCACTCAGATGACCGGGACAGGCAGCACACAGCCCCAGCATTTT,CATQMTGTGSTQPQHF
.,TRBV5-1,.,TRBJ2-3,TGCGCCAGCAGCTTGGAGGCTAGGGTGTCGTTATCTAGCACAGATACGCAGTATTTT,CASSLEARVSLSSTDTQYF
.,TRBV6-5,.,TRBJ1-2,TGTGCCAGCAGTTACTCGGAAGCGTATGGCTACACCTTC,CASSYSEAYGYTF
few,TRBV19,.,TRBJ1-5,TGTGCCAGTAGTCCCGGTCAGGATGGCAATCAGCCCCAGCATTTT,CASSPGQDGNQPQHF
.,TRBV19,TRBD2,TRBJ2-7,TGTGCCAGTAGTTCGGCGGTAGCGGGAGCCTCCTACGAGCAGTACTTC,CASSSAVAGASYEQYF
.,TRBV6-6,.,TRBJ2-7,TGTGCCAGCAGTTACTCGACCACCGGCGAGCAGTACTTC,CASSYSTTGEQYF
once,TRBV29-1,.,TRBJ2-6,TGCAGCGTTGAAGTGCGATATCCTGGGGCCAACGTCCTGACTTTC,CSVEVRYPGANVLTF
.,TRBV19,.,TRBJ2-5,TGTGCCAGTAGTTCCCGGACAAACCCTCAAGAGACCCAGTACTTC,CASSSRTNPQETQYF
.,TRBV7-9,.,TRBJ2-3,TGTGCCAGCAGCTTAATTACATCGGGAGATACGCAGTATTTT,CASSLITSGDTQYF
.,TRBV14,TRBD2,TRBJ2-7,TGTGCCAGCAGCCGGCTCGGACTAGCGGGAGAGAGGTCAGAGTGCGAGCAGTACTTC,CASSRLGLAGERSECEQYF
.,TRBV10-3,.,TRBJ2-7,TGTGCCATCAGTGAAGGGCTAGCCGACCTGTCGTACGAGCAGTACTTC,CAISEGLADLSYEQYF
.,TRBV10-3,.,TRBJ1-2,TGTGCCATCAGAAAGGGGTCCTATGGCTACACCTTC,CAIRKGSYGYTF
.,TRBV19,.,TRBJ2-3,TGTGCCAGTAGTATAGGCCGACGGGAATTCACAGATACGCAGTATTTT,CASSIGRREFTDTQYF